This T cell receptor beta chain was recorded in a study of cytomegalovirus exposure and HLA in healthy donors. Broader study findings: Researchers counted around 170 TCR beta chains as cytomegalovirus-associated.

Concerning this clone: Its antigen is currently unknown.

13 Jbeta primers and 60 Vbeta primers were used for the PCR. Profiled with immunoSEQ multiplex PCR; TCRdb holds only in-frame clones, not every one. Among under 200,000 clones, roughly 70% were seen once, and the ten largest hold about 3%. This receptor was identified in a woman in her forties in good health and CMV-seropositive. Specimen: PBMCs.

CDR3 residues: CASTLLPTSGGDFF. For the CDR3, the DNA is TGTGCCAGCACCTTGCTCCCGACTAGCGGGGGGGACTTCTTC. V and J are TRBV6-6 and TRBJ2-1, with 14 bases identical to TRBD2. Per the germline V gene, CDR1 is MNHNY and CDR2 is SVGAGI (reference sequence). J was trimmed by 16 bases and V by 7 bases; bases with no gene match: 12. This CDR3 is 14 amino acids long.